This T cell receptor beta chain is from a study of T-cell reconstitution after alpha-beta-depleted transplantation in children. A library of TCRbeta sequences, prepared with unique molecular identifiers, was generated. One entry per CDR3 protein, called by TCRdb with MiXCR from the PCR reads. The repertoire holds some 300,000 distinct CDR3 sequences, with about 9.4% as singletons. Trimming pared 1 base from V and 1 base from J, leaving 10 bases between. CDR1 and CDR2 (germline): DFQATT, SNEGSKA (reference sequence). This CDR3 has 14 residues. Many counts were recorded for this clonotype. Its antigen is currently unknown. Findings and limits, study-wide: Newly produced T cells mostly provided counts and TCRbeta diversity after one year, as hyperexpanded clones declined. About two months after transplant, alpha-beta T cells reportedly came from several hundred expanded graft clones. After transplant, high TCRbeta diversity at day 60 in some patients arose from surviving recipient T cells and thymic progenitors.

The receptor was isolated from a boy in the first two years of life with acute myeloid leukemia, due to receive a stem cell transplant. This chain links TRBV20-1 with TRBJ1-2; TRBD1 might be the D (6 bases). The sequences come from PBMCs, collected before TCRalphabeta/CD19-depleted stem cell transplant. CDR3 protein: CSARGGGINYGYTF. The CDR3 DNA follows: TGCAGTGCTAGAGGAGGGGGAATTAACTATGGCTACACCTTC.